One sample yielded the 9 T cell receptor beta chains listed below, sequenced in a study of cytomegalovirus exposure and HLA in healthy donors (dated by TCRdb to between 2016 and 2019). Receptor libraries were prepared by the immunoSEQ multiplex PCR assay. A mixture of 60 forward primers for TCR Vbeta segments and 13 reverse primers for TCR Jbeta segments was used in the multiplex PCR. TCRdb limited this immuneACCESS table to in-frame rearrangements with V and J called. A share of clones is missing; checked studies link under half to unresolved V genes, and the rest is unexplained. The sample includes approximately 150,000 clones, with 80% to 90% observed a single time. Of the sample, 7% falls within the top ten clones. Sequencing input: PBMCs. These receptors were taken from a young woman in good health and CMV-seropositive.

The chain has TRBV9 and TRBJ2-2; 7 bases line up with TRBD2. The CDR3 has 15 amino acids. Looked up from germline, CDR1 is SGDLS and CDR2 is YYNGEE. V shed 3 bases, J shed 5 bases, and the junction held 7 bases outside the gene matches. This CDR3 is CASSAPGGSTGELFF. The DNA for the CDR3 is TGTGCCAGCAGCGCTCCGGGGGGATCAACCGGGGAGCTGTTTTTT.

This clone appeared once. The chain links TRBV30 to TRBJ1-1; no clear D gene. CDR3 length: 10 residues. CDR1 is GTSNPN and CDR2 is SVGIG in the germline V gene (reference sequence). The germline V and J ends were trimmed by 2 bases and 8 bases, with 6 bases remaining between them. The CDR3 here is CAWSRREAFF. CDR3 DNA sequence: TGTGCCTGGAGTAGGCGGGAAGCTTTCTTT.

This clone came up once. The chain has TRBV9 and TRBJ2-3; D remains ambiguous. Germline CDR1 is SGDLS and CDR2 is YYNGEE. The CDR3 is 13 residues long. The V end was cut by 4 bases, the J end by 2 bases, with 8 bases between. The CDR3 DNA sequence: TGTGCCAGCAGCCCCGGAGTCACAGATACGCAGTATTTT. Residues: CASSPGVTDTQYF.

The chain joins TRBV29-1 to TRBJ2-7; 13 nucleotides match TRBD2. Germline values: CDR1 SQVTM, CDR2 ANQGSEA. After removal of 4 bases from V and 4 bases from J, the junction contained 7 bases not matched to a gene. The CDR3 has 15 amino acids. CDR3 sequence (DNA): TGCAGCGTTGGCCACCGACTAGCGGGGGGATACGAGCAGTACTTC. Translation: CSVGHRLAGGYEQYF.

This chain connects TRBV7-9 to TRBJ1-1; D is perhaps TRBD1 (5 bases). Trimming removed 4 bases at V and 1 base at J, with 10 bases between. Germline V gene lookup returns CDR1 SEHNR and CDR2 FQNEAQ (reference sequence). The CDR3 is 14 residues long. In nucleotides, the CDR3 is TGTGCCAGCAGCTCGGGACTGAAGAACACTGAAGCTTTCTTT. It encodes CASSSGLKNTEAFF.

This chain links TRBV5-4 with TRBJ2-3; D unclear. CDR1 SGHNT and CDR2 YYREEE come from the germline V gene (reference sequence). Trimming removed 2 bases at V and 2 bases at J, with 15 bases between. The CDR3 contains 16 residues. As DNA, the CDR3 is TGTGCCAGCAGCTTACTGAATTCCGCCTACACAGATACGCAGTATTTT. Translated, it gives CASSLLNSAYTDTQYF.

V gene TRBV14 combines with J gene TRBJ2-1; 11 bases are shared with TRBD1. The CDR3 runs 16 residues. CDR1 is SGHDN, CDR2 FVKESK, per germline. The J segment lost 5 bases and the V segment lost 6 bases, leaving 9 bases of the junction unmatched. CDR3 sequence reads: CASSLEPGQGDNEQFF. The CDR3 DNA reads as TGTGCCAGCAGTCTTGAACCGGGACAGGGGGACAATGAGCAGTTCTTC.

The chain has TRBV6-1 and TRBJ1-1, with D hard to call. The germline V and J ends were trimmed by 1 base and 9 bases, with 15 bases remaining between them. Germline CDR1 MNHNS, CDR2 SASEGT. The CDR3 covers 14 residues. The CDR3 DNA is TGTGCCAGCAGTGAAGATTCGTGGGGAGTGCAAGCTTTCTTT. Its protein product is CASSEDSWGVQAFF.

The chain carries TRBV18 and TRBJ2-5, with 7 bases aligning to TRBD1. The CDR3 has 13 residues. Per germline, CDR1 KGHSH and CDR2 LQKENI. The J segment lost 4 bases and the V segment lost 5 bases, leaving 4 bases of the junction unmatched. The CDR3 coding sequence is TGTGCCAGCTCATCGCGACAGGGAGAGACCCAGTACTTC. It specifies CASSSRQGETQYF.